The 15 T cell receptor beta chains below were found in one sample sequenced in a study of T cell responses to AZD1222 COVID-19 vaccine. Produced via immunoSEQ multiplex PCR; TCRdb's table is partial and in-frame only. The data show over 85,000 clones, about 87% seen once. Sequencing was performed on peripheral blood, taken 28 days after the second AZD1222 dose. These receptors originate from an adult who received the AZD1222 COVID-19 vaccine.

The rearrangement joins TRBV5-8 to TRBJ1-2; D gene unclear. The length of the CDR3 is 13 residues. With 2 bases removed from V and 8 bases from J, the gap between germline ends came to 13 bases. Per germline, CDR1 SGHTS and CDR2 YDEGEE. The CDR3 here is CASSLGQPWGYTF. Written as DNA, the CDR3 is TGTGCCAGCAGCTTAGGCCAGCCTTGGGGCTACACCTTC.

This CDR3 is CASSIVQQGTEAFF. The CDR3 DNA reads TGTGCCAGTAGTATAGTCCAACAGGGGACTGAAGCTTTCTTT. J is TRBJ1-1 and V is TRBV19, with 7 nucleotides matching TRBD1. With 1 base clipped from V and 5 bases from J, the junction kept 4 bases outside the gene matches. The CDR3 runs to 14 residues. The V gene's germline CDR1 is LNHDA and CDR2 SQIVND (reference sequence).

The chain is built from TRBV7-8 and TRBJ1-5; no clear D. This CDR3 has 15 amino acids. Germline V gene lookup returns CDR1 SGHVS and CDR2 FQNEAQ. V was trimmed by 1 base and J by 0 bases, leaving 7 bases between them. CDR3 sequence reads: CASSLDPFSNQPQHF. The CDR3 nucleotides are TGTGCCAGCAGCTTAGATCCATTTAGCAATCAGCCCCAGCATTTT.

In DNA, the CDR3 is TGTGCCAGCAGCCAAGGGGGCGCGAGTACCGGGGAGCTGTTTTTT. Amino acids: CASSQGGASTGELFF. The rearrangement joins TRBV3-1 (or the pseudogene TRBV3-2) to TRBJ2-2; D perhaps matches TRBD1 (5 bases). V lost 1 base and J 5 bases, leaving 11 bases between the germline ends. The germline gives CDR1 LGHDT, CDR2 YNNKEL (reference sequence). The CDR3 is 15 amino acids.

This clone was detected a few times. Other DNA variants within this sample encode the same CDR3. The chain employs TRBV3-1 (or the pseudogene TRBV3-2) and TRBJ1-2; D remains unclear. Germline V gene lookup returns CDR1 LGHDT and CDR2 YNNKEL (reference sequence). V lost 0 bases to trimming and J lost 2 bases, with 7 bases between them. The CDR3 extends over 14 amino acids. This chain's CDR3 is CASSQEGGNYGYTF. DNA for the CDR3: TGTGCCAGCAGCCAAGAGGGTGGAAACTATGGCTACACCTTC.

The chain couples TRBV19 to TRBJ1-5; D is undetermined. V gave up 2 bases and J gave up 4 bases, with 9 bases separating them. CDR1 LNHDA and CDR2 SQIVND come from the germline V gene (reference sequence). CDR3 size: 14 residues. CDR3 protein: CASSISQWNQPQHF. The CDR3 DNA is TGTGCCAGTAGTATATCCCAGTGGAATCAGCCCCAGCATTTT.

The chain uses TRBV9 and TRBJ2-2, with D possibly being TRBD2 (5 bases). The V end was cut by 2 bases, the J end by 5 bases, with 10 bases between. The CDR3 sequence is 14 residues long. Germline CDR1 SGDLS, CDR2 YYNGEE. As DNA, the CDR3 is TGTGCCAGCAGCGTCCTCGCGGGTACCGGGGAGCTGTTTTTT. The encoded protein is CASSVLAGTGELFF.

Of note for this clone: A read error may account for a junction end that differs from germline. V is TRBV19 and J is TRBJ1-2; D gene unclear. CDR1 is LNHDA, CDR2 SQIVND, per germline (reference sequence). The CDR3 has 14 amino acids. CDR3 sequence (DNA): TGTGCCAGTAGCATAGACACCGCTTGGTATGGCTACACCTTC. Its translation is CASSIDTAWYGYTF.

The chain combines TRBV9 with TRBJ2-2; possible D gene TRBD2, 6 bases. V gave up 4 bases and J gave up 3 bases, with 13 bases separating them. The V gene's germline CDR1 is SGDLS and CDR2 YYNGEE. There are 15 residues in the CDR3. In DNA, the CDR3 is TGTGCCAGCAGCCCCCGGAGGGTCGACACCGGGGAGCTGTTTTTT. Translating it yields CASSPRRVDTGELFF.

This rearrangement joins TRBV10-1 to TRBJ1-1; D unresolved. The V gene lost 7 bases and the J gene lost 7 bases, with 16 bases spanning the gap. CDR1 and CDR2 from the germline V gene are WNHNN and SYGVQD (reference sequence). The CDR3 extends over 13 amino acids. For the CDR3, the DNA is TGCGCCAGCAATGAAAACCCTGGAGGTGAAGCTTTCTTT. Translated, it gives CASNENPGGEAFF.

The rearrangement links TRBV7-3 to TRBJ1-6; D is perhaps TRBD1 (6 bases). The CDR3 consists of 13 residues. The V gene lost 0 bases and the J gene lost 10 bases, with 7 bases spanning the gap. Germline CDR1 and CDR2: SGHTA and FQGTGA. The CDR3 coding sequence is TGTGCCAGCAGCTTAACACAGGGCTCACCCCTCCACTTT. Amino acid sequence: CASSLTQGSPLHF.

The chain carries TRBV6-5 and TRBJ1-2; D unresolved. CDR3 length: 10 amino acids. CDR1 and CDR2 from the germline V gene are MNHEY and SVGAGI. V was pared by 10 bases and J by 7 bases, with 10 bases between. CDR3 residues: CATYRTGYTF. CDR3 in DNA: TGTGCCACCTACCGTACTGGCTACACCTTC.

In regard to this clone: The junction shows a germline mismatch at one end, possibly a read error. This sequence joins TRBV7-9 and TRBJ2-7, with D possibly TRBD2 on 5 matching bases. The CDR3 is made up of 16 amino acids. Germline V gene lookup returns CDR1 SEHNR and CDR2 FQNEAQ (reference sequence). CDR3 amino acids: CASTPLLGVSSHEQYF. The CDR3 DNA follows: TGTGCCAGCACCCCCCTGCTCGGGGTCTCCTCCCACGAGCAGTACTTC.

CDR3 protein: CASQSGGPGGWTGELFF. CDR3 coding DNA: TGTGCCAGCCAAAGTGGTGGACCCGGGGGGTGGACCGGGGAGCTGTTTTTT. The genes are TRBV2 and TRBJ2-2; 7 bases line up with TRBD2. V shed 8 bases and J 5 bases; nucleotides not matched to a gene: 17. CDR3 size: 17 residues. Germline CDR1 SNHLY, CDR2 FYNNEI.

The V call is TRBV5-4, the J call TRBJ2-3; D uncertain. The CDR3 is made up of 12 amino acids. CDR1 is SGHNT, CDR2 YYREEE, per germline (reference sequence). Trimming pared 5 bases from V and 2 bases from J, leaving 6 bases between. The CDR3 is CASSRYTDTQYF. Written as DNA, the CDR3 is TGTGCCAGCAGTCGCTACACAGATACGCAGTATTTT.